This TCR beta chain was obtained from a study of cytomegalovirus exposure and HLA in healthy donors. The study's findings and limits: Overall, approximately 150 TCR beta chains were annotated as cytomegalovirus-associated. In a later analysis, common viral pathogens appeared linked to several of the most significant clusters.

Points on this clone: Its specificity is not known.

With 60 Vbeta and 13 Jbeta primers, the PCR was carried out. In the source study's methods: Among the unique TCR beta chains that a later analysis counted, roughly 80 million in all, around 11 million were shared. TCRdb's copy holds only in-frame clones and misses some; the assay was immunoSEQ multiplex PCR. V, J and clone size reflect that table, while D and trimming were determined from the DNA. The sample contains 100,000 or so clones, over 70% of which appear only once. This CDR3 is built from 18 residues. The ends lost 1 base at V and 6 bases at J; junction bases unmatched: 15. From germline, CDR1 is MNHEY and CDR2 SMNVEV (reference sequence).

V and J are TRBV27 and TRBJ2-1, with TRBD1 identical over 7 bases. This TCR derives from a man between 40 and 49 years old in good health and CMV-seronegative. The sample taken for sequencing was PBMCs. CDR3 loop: CASSLLGVLQGVFNEQFF. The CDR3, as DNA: TGTGCCAGCAGTTTATTGGGGGTTTTGCAGGGGGTGTTCAATGAGCAGTTCTTC.